Each of the 10 T cell receptor beta chains below was sequenced from the same sample in a study of cytomegalovirus exposure and HLA in healthy donors. PCR used 60 Vbeta primers and 13 Jbeta primers. The data were produced by immunoSEQ multiplex PCR, yet TCRdb's version contains in-frame clones alone and is incomplete. The profile shows roughly 130,000 clones, roughly two thirds of them singletons. The sequenced sample was PBMCs. The receptors derive from a man under 40 in good health and CMV-seropositive.

The rearrangement joins TRBV6-5 to TRBJ1-1; 11 bases are a match to TRBD1. This CDR3 spans 15 amino acids. V shed 5 bases and J 4 bases; nucleotides not matched to a gene: 6. Germline-derived CDR1 and CDR2 are MNHEY and SVGAGI. The CDR3 is CASSSWDRGATEAFF. The CDR3 bases are TGTGCCAGCAGTAGCTGGGACAGGGGGGCCACTGAAGCTTTCTTT.

A few counts support this clone. V usage is TRBV7-8 and J usage is TRBJ2-5; TRBD1 might be the D (6 bases). The CDR3 has 16 residues. Germline V gene lookup returns CDR1 SGHVS and CDR2 FQNEAQ. The V end lost 5 bases, the J end lost 2 bases, and 18 bases lay between the germline ends. The CDR3 region is CASSQTVQGPQETQYF. The DNA for the CDR3 is TGTGCCAGCAGCCAGACGGTTCAGGGGCCACAAGAGACCCAGTACTTC.

The gene calls are TRBV5-1 and TRBJ2-1, with TRBD2 as a possible D gene (6 bases). Per germline, CDR1 SGHRS and CDR2 YFSETQ. Trimming removed 4 bases at V and 7 bases at J, with 24 bases between. CDR3 length: 17 amino acids. The CDR3 sequence is CASSPGDTSFLGNEQFF. Written as DNA, the CDR3 is TGCGCCAGCAGCCCCGGTGATACTAGCTTCCTTGGGAATGAGCAGTTCTTC.

This chain joins TRBV27 and TRBJ1-5; 11 bases match TRBD1. CDR1 is MNHEY and CDR2 is SMNVEV in the germline V gene (reference sequence). Trimming removed 6 bases from V and 5 bases from J; junction bases left unmatched: 12. This CDR3 contains 17 residues. This CDR3 is CASRQGQGADLYQPQHF. The CDR3 DNA reads as TGTGCCAGCAGGCAAGGACAGGGGGCTGATTTGTATCAGCCCCAGCATTTT.

The chain has TRBV25-1 and TRBJ2-4; maybe TRBD2 (5 bases). Between the trimmed V and J ends, which lost 10 bases and 0 bases, there was a span of 7 bases. Per the germline V gene, CDR1 is MGHDK and CDR2 is SYGVNS. The CDR3 loop spans 12 amino acids. The CDR3 spells CANGLAKNIQYF. The CDR3 DNA is TGTGCCAACGGACTAGCCAAAAACATTCAGTACTTC.

This sequence joins TRBV6-5 and TRBJ2-5, with D possibly being TRBD1 (6 bases). Germline V gene sequence: CDR1 MNHEY, CDR2 SVGAGI. V was clipped by 0 bases and J by 1 base, with 12 bases between them. The length of the CDR3 is 16 residues. CDR3: CASSYSIGQSQETQYF. CDR3 bases: TGTGCCAGCAGTTACTCGATCGGACAGTCCCAAGAGACCCAGTACTTC.

The genes are TRBV2 and TRBJ2-7; D might be TRBD2 (6 bases). Germline CDR1 and CDR2: SNHLY and FYNNEI. This CDR3 is built from 16 residues. V shed 7 bases and J shed 0 bases, with 19 bases lying between them. The CDR3 DNA reads as TGTGCCAGCATCTCGAGAGCGCGGGGCACCTCCTACGAGCAGTACTTC. This codes for CASISRARGTSYEQYF.

This chain connects TRBV7-9 to TRBJ2-5; 10 positions match TRBD2. CDR3 size: 16 residues. Germline values: CDR1 SEHNR, CDR2 FQNEAQ (reference sequence). The junction had 3 bases not matched to a gene; V was cut back by 1 base and J by 1 base. CDR3 protein: CASSLGLAGFQETQYF. CDR3 nucleotides: TGTGCCAGCAGCTTAGGACTAGCGGGTTTCCAAGAGACCCAGTACTTC.

This chain connects TRBV9 to TRBJ1-3, with a possible D match to TRBD1 (5 bases). Trimming removed 3 bases from V and 4 bases from J, with 11 bases in between. The CDR3 is 14 residues long. Per germline, CDR1 SGDLS and CDR2 YYNGEE. The CDR3 coding sequence is TGTGCCAGCAGCGCCACAGGCGTCGGAAACACCATATATTTT. Its protein product is CASSATGVGNTIYF.

This clone was counted a few times. This chain uses TRBV5-4 with TRBJ2-5; 12 nucleotides align to TRBD2. The J call may be in error: the DNA end matches TRBJ2-7 better. The V gene's germline CDR1 is SGHNT and CDR2 YYREEE (reference sequence). CDR3 length: 15 amino acids. The CDR3 nucleotides read TGTGCCAGCAGCTATGGACTAGCGGGACTCGCCGAGCAGTACTTC. This translates into CASSYGLAGLAEQYF.